The 9 T cell receptor beta chains below all came from one sample that was sequenced in a study of spatial heterogeneity in lung cancer. The time point is: sample taken at primary tumor resection. The study sequenced unsorted whole RNA from tumor, nontumor lung or frozen PBMC. One entry per CDR3 protein, called by TCRdb with MiXCR from the 5' RACE reads. The sample lists thousands of distinct CDR3 sequences, approximately 20% occurring once. The sequencing here drew on normal lung tissue next to the tumor, taken at surgery. All receptors come from a male donor with early-stage non-small cell lung cancer.

The chain employs TRBV6-5 and TRBJ2-5, with 10 positions matching TRBD1. V lost 4 bases, J lost 13 bases, and 9 bases stayed unmatched. The CDR3 is 13 amino acids. CDR1 is MNHEY and CDR2 is SVGAGI in the germline V gene. The CDR3 is CASSLGTGASSYF. The CDR3 DNA follows: TGTGCCAGCAGTTTAGGGACAGGGGCTTCTTCGTACTTC.

This clonotype was observed many times. This sequence joins TRBV27 and TRBJ2-3; tentative D call: TRBD1 (5 bases). There are 14 residues in the CDR3. Germline CDR1 MNHEY, CDR2 SMNVEV (reference sequence). The V gene lost 7 bases and the J gene lost 2 bases, with 13 bases spanning the gap. The CDR3 loop is CASKKRGSTDTQYF. The CDR3 DNA reads as TGTGCCAGCAAAAAAAGGGGCTCCACAGATACGCAGTATTTT.

The chain couples TRBV15 to TRBJ1-5; the match to TRBD1 covers 10 bases. Germline V gene sequence: CDR1 LNHNV, CDR2 YYDKDF (reference sequence). V was clipped by 0 bases and J by 4 bases; unmatched bases: 9. This CDR3 spans 18 amino acids. The CDR3 here is CATSRDNGGTGVNQPQHF. In DNA form, the CDR3 reads TGTGCCACCAGCAGAGATAACGGAGGGACAGGGGTTAATCAGCCCCAGCATTTT.

This clonotype is deemed medium-sized. V usage is TRBV7-2 and J usage is TRBJ2-2; 13 nucleotides line up with TRBD2. V lost 3 bases and J lost 5; bases outside the gene matches: 0. Germline CDR1 and CDR2: SGHTA and FQGNSA. The CDR3 runs 15 residues. The CDR3 DNA is TGTGCCAGCAGCTTGGGACTAGCGGGAACCGGGGAGCTGTTTTTT. It is translated as CASSLGLAGTGELFF.

The chain recombines TRBV28 with TRBJ2-7; D is uncertain. This CDR3 has 14 residues. Germline V lookup: CDR1 MDHEN, CDR2 SYDVKM. V gave up 2 bases and J gave up 0 bases, with 8 bases separating them. CDR3: CASSLATGSYEQYF. The DNA for the CDR3 is TGTGCCAGCAGTTTAGCGACTGGCTCCTACGAGCAGTACTTC.

The J gene is TRBJ2-2, the V gene TRBV20-1; 8 positions agree with TRBD2. The CDR3 has 14 amino acids. V gave up 6 bases and J gave up 5 bases; unmatched junction bases: 8. Germline assignment: CDR1 DFQATT and CDR2 SNEGSKA (reference sequence). The CDR3 sequence: CSARTSPGTGELFF. CDR3 DNA: TGCAGTGCCAGGACTAGCCCGGGAACCGGGGAGCTGTTTTTT.

This clonotype showed up just a few times. The genes are TRBV15 and TRBJ2-7; unclear D gene. CDR3 size: 11 residues. In germline, CDR1 is LNHNV, CDR2 YYDKDF (reference sequence). Trimming took 5 bases from V and 5 from J, leaving 7 bases between them. The CDR3 loop reads CATSSRNEQYF. Written as DNA, the CDR3 is TGTGCCACCAGCTCCCGCAACGAGCAGTACTTC. The entire variable domain, with the rest obtained from reference TRBV15 and TRBJ2-7, is as follows: DAMVIQNPRYQVTQFGKPVTLSCSQTLNHNVMYWYQQKSSQAPKLLFHYYDKDFNNEADTPDNFQSRRPNTSFCFLDIRSPGLGDTAMYLCATSSRNEQYFGPGTRLTVT.

The chain combines TRBV2 with TRBJ2-1; 11 bases agree with TRBD2. The CDR3 loop spans 18 amino acids. In germline, CDR1 is SNHLY, CDR2 FYNNEI. The V and J ends lost 4 bases and 6 bases, in that order; junction bases with no gene match: 14. CDR3 nucleotides: TGTGCCAGCAGTGTTGATAGGAGGGGACTAGCGGCTATCAATGAGCAGTTCTTC. Protein sequence: CASSVDRRGLAAINEQFF.

This clonotype is deemed medium-sized. The gene calls are TRBV18 and TRBJ2-3; no definite D call. Germline assignment: CDR1 KGHSH and CDR2 LQKENI. This CDR3 comprises 15 residues. Trimming removed 6 bases from V and 3 bases from J, with 16 bases in between. Written as DNA, the CDR3 is TGTGCCAGCTCCGTCGGTCCGTTTTTAACAGATACGCAGTATTTT. It specifies CASSVGPFLTDTQYF.